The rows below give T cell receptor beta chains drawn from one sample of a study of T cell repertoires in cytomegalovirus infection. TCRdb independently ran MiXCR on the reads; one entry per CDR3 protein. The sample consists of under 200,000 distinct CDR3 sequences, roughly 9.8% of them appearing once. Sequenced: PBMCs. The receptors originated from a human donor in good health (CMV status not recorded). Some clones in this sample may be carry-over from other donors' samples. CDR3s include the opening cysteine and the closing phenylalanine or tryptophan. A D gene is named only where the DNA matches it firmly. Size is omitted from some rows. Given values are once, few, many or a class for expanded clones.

TGTGCCAGCAGCCGACTAGCGGGGGGGAACACCGGGGAGCTGTTTTTT	CASSRLAGGNTGELFF	TRBV7-6	TRBJ2-2	TRBD2	many
TGTGCCAGCAGCCCCCCCGGAGACCGCTATGGCTACACCTTC	CASSPPGDRYGYTF	TRBV7-2	TRBJ1-2	NA	many
TGTGCCACCAGTGACCCCGGGACAGGGAATTTGAAGCACACTGAAGCTTTCTTT	CATSDPGTGNLKHTEAFF	TRBV24-1	TRBJ1-1	TRBD1	few
TGCAGTGCTAGAGAGCTAGCGGGAGATACCGGGGAGCTGTTTTTT	CSARELAGDTGELFF	TRBV20-1	TRBJ2-2	TRBD2	few
TGTGCCAGCAGTTACATAACAGGGGGCAGCAATCAGCCCCAGCATTTT	CASSYITGGSNQPQHF	TRBV6-2/TRBV6-3	TRBJ1-5	TRBD1	few
TGTGCCAGCAGCCCCCGTCGAAGTAGCGGTACCTACGAGCAGTACTTC	CASSPRRSSGTYEQYF	TRBV9	TRBJ2-7	NA	few
TGTGCCAGCAGCTCGGGGGGGGGACAGCCCCAGCATTTT	CASSSGGGQPQHF	TRBV7-9	TRBJ1-5	NA	many
TGTGCCAGCAGCCAAGATGCTAGTCCCAATCAGCCCCAGCATTTT	CASSQDASPNQPQHF	TRBV3-1	TRBJ1-5	NA	few
TGTGCCAGTTCCCCCGTTGGGCTAGCGAGGAACAATGAGCAGTTCTTC	CASSPVGLARNNEQFF	TRBV7-2	TRBJ2-1	NA	many
TGCAGTGCTGGGCCCAGGGGAAGTTCCCCCTACGGCTACACCTTC	CSAGPRGSSPYGYTF	TRBV20-1	TRBJ1-2	NA	many
TGTGCCACCAGCAGCCTAGCGGGAGGGTCCTCCGAGCAGTTCTTC	CATSSLAGGSSEQFF	TRBV15	TRBJ2-1	TRBD2	NA